This T cell receptor beta chain comes out of a study of blood T cell repertoires in COVID-19. Study at large: The study drew acute and convalescent COVID-19 samples from the United States, Italy and Spain. From T cells, B-cell-depleted T cells, or PBMCs came the material, which was cDNA or gDNA.

Germline lookup yields CDR1 SEHNR and CDR2 FQNEAQ (reference sequence). This CDR3 is 18 amino acids long. J was trimmed by 2 bases and V by 0 bases; bases with no gene match: 10. Clones were sequenced by immunoSEQ multiplex PCR, and TCRdb holds only the in-frame ones, with some missing. Of 200,000 to 250,000 clones in the sample, approximately 83% were seen once. The sequencing input was peripheral blood. The chain recombines TRBV7-9 with TRBJ1-3; TRBD1 aligns across 7 bases. This receptor was taken from a woman in her twenties or thirties who had recovered from COVID-19. Here the CDR3 reads CASSLANRGPLTGNTIYF. The CDR3 bases are TGTGCCAGCAGCTTAGCCAACAGGGGTCCCCTTACTGGAAACACCATATATTTT.